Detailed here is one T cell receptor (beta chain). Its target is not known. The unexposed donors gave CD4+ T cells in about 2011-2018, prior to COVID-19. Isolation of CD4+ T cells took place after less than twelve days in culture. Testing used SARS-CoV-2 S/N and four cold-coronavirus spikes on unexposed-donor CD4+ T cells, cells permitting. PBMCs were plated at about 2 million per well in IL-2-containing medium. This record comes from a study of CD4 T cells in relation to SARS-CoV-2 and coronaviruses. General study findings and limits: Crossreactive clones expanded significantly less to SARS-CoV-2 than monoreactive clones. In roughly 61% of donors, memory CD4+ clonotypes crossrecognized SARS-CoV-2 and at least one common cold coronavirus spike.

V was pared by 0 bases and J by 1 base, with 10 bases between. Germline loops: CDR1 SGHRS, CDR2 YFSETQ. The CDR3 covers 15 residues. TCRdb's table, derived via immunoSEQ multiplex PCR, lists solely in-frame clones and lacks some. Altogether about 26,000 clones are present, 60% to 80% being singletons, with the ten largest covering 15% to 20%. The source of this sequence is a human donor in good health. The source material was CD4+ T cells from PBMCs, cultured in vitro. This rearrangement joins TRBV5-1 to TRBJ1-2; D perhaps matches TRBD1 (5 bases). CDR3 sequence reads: CASSLEAGYNYGYTF. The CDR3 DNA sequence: TGCGCCAGCAGCTTGGAAGCAGGGTATAACTATGGCTACACCTTC.